This TCR beta chain derives from a study of blood T cells in healthy people across ages (dated by TCRdb to 2013 to 2016). Notes on the research overall: Template switching captured roughly one uniquely barcoded TCR beta cDNA molecule per two T cells in model experiments. For two donors (one aged 18 to 29 and one aged 80 or older), the study analyzed two additional independent replicas of 1 million unique cDNA reads from the same blood draw. Age-related changes in TCR beta repertoire diversity were measured in the study by deep sequencing normalized with unique cDNA molecular identifiers. Donors were grouped into four age groups: young (average about 15 years), middle-aged (about 40), aged (around 56) and long-lived (around 80). Donors of different ages were randomly distributed across sequencing lanes to avoid experimental bias.

Systemically healthy Caucasian individuals from Russia, roughly 40 in total and aged roughly 6 to 100 years, were included as donors. Roughly 10 milliliters of peripheral blood were collected from each donor into EDTA-treated Vacutainer tubes. Ficoll-Paque density-gradient centrifugation was used to isolate PBMCs, with at least 6 million per sample. Trizol reagent was used to extract total RNA from the PBMCs, yielding at least 6 micrograms per sample. Naive CD45RAhigh/CD27high T cell percentages were measured by flow cytometry on a PBMC aliquot from every donor. The germline V gene supplies CDR1 MNHEY and CDR2 SVGAGI. Taken from cysteine to phenylalanine, the CDR3 has 13 residues. The only DNA kept is the CDR3, 39 bases in frame from the first base. Library generation was performed with 5' RACE. Reads for this sample came from an Illumina HiSeq 2500. A second PCR of about 6 to 12 cycles was run with a J-beta primer mix and a sample-barcoded 5' primer. A template-switch 5' adaptor carrying 12 random nucleotides introduced a unique molecular identifier onto each TCR beta cDNA molecule. Each sample yielded at least 3 million CDR3-containing paired-end reads. First-strand cDNA was synthesized from all RNA with the Mint cDNA synthesis kit, primed by a TRBC-specific oligonucleotide. Following uracil-DNA glycosylase treatment, all cDNA underwent a first 18-cycle PCR with the universal primers M1SS and BC2_uni_R. The source study handled its data this way. Normalization of each sample was performed by random selection of 1 million high-quality reads, each carrying a distinct molecular identifier. Reads sharing molecular identifiers were discarded rather than binned into consensus sequences. MiTCR, run with a Q25 quality threshold and the strictest error-elimination algorithm, handled CDR3 identification, clonotype clustering and error correction. A nonparametric unseen species model with Euler transformation was used to estimate lower-bound total TCR beta diversity. The public reads were reprocessed in TCRdb via fastp at Q25 and MiXCR, keeping in-frame beta chains. CDR3 protein duplicates are merged, each entry listing the most common genes and DNA. TCRdb, not the authors, supplied the V and J calls. A total of about 1.4 million distinct CDR3 sequences appear in this sample, around 59% of them only once. The top ten hold over 6.5% of the sample.

The sample holds one count of this clonotype. The antigen it recognizes is unknown. This may be a read error, as it is one base from a much larger clone. Results the study describes overall, beyond this receptor: The percentage of naive T cells measured by flow cytometry correlated strongly with observed TCR beta diversity. Bulk unsorted PBMC profiling prevented conclusive comparison of naive and antigen-experienced compartments. As age increased, observed TCR beta diversity per million T cells dropped in a roughly linear way, and a significant reduction was already evident by age 40. Compared with the aged group, the long-lived group had more naive CD4+ T cells, fewer expanded clones and increased TCR diversity, a pattern suggesting age selection. Donor CMV infection status was unknown, potentially confounding age-related changes in expanded clonotypes. Estimates of total diversity based on one million sequenced T cells were regarded as lower bounds and as underestimates.

The sequence was obtained from a man aged 18 to 29 in good health. Sequenced sample: blood. This sequence uses TRBV6-5 and TRBJ1-1, and TRBD1 aligns with 7 junction nucleotides. For the CDR3, the sequence is CAGSGTVNTEAFF. Here is the DNA: TGTGCCGGCAGTGGGACAGTGAACACTGAAGCTTTCTTT.